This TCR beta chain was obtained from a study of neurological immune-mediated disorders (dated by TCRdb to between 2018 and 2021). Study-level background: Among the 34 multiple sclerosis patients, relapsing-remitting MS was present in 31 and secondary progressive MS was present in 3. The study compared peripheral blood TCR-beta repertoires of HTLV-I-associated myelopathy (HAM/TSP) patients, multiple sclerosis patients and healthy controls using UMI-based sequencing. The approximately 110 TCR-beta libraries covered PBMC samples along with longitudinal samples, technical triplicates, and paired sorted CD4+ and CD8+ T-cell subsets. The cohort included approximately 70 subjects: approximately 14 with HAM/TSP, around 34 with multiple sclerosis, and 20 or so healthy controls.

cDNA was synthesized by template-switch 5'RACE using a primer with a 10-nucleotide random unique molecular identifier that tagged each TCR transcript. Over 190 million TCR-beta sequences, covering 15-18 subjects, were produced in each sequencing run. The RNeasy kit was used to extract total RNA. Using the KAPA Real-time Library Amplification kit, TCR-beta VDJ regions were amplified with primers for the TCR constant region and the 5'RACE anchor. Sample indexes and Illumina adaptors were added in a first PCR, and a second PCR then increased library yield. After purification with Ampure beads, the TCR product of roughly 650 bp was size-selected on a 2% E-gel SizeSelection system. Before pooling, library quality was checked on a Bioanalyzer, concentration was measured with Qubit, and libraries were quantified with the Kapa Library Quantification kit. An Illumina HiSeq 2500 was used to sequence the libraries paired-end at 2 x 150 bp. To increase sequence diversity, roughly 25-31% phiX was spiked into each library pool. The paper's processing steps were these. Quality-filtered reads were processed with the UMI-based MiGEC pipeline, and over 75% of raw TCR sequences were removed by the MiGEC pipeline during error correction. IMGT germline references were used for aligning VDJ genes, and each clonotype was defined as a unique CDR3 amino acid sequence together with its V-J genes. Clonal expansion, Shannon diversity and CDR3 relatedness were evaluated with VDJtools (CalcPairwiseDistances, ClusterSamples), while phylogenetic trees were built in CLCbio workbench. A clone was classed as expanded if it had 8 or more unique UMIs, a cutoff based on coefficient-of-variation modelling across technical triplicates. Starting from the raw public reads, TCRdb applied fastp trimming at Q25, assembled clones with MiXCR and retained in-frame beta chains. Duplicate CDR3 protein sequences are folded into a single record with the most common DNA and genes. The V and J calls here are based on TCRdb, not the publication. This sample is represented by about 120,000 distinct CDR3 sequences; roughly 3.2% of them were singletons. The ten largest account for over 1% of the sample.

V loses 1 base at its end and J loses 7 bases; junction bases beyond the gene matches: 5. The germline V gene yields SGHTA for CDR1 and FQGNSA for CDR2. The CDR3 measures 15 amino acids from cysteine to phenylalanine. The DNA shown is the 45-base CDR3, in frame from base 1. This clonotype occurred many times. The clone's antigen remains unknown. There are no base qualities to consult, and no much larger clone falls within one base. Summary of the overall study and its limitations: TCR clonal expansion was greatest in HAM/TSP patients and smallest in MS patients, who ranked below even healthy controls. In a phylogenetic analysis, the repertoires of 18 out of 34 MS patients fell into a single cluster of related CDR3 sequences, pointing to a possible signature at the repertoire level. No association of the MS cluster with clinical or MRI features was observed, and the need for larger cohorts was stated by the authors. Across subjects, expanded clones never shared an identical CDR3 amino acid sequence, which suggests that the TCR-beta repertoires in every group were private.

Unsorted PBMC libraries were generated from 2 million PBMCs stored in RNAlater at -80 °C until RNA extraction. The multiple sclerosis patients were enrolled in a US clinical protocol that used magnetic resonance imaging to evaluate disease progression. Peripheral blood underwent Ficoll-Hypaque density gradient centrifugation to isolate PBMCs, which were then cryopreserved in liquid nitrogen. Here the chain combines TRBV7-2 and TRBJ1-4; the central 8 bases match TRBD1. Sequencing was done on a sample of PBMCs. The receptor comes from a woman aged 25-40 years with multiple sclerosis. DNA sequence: TGTGCCAGCAGCTTAGGATCAGGGGGCTTTGAAAAACTGTTTTTT. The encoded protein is CASSLGSGGFEKLFF.